The 32 T cell receptor beta chains below come from one sample, sequenced in a study of Tregs in tolerant kidney transplant recipients (dated by TCRdb to about 2019). Transplants used related donors with nonmyeloablative bone marrow transplantation; mixed chimerism was transient in the human trials. Library construction relied on the immunoSEQ multiplex PCR assay. Sourced from immuneACCESS, this table was stored by TCRdb with only in-frame sequences that have V and J called. A share of the clones is absent; for the studies checked, an unresolved V gene accounts for under half, and the remainder has no known explanation. This sample's table lists roughly 5,300 clones. About 6.6% of the sample is taken by the ten largest. The material sequenced was CD4+ T cells from blood (PBMCs), taken approximately 14 months after the transplant. These receptors were collected from a human patient who received a combined kidney and bone marrow transplant. Some T cells may be donor cells from the graft after a transplant.

Details on this clone: The CDR3 end is not reached by the read, which stops 3 residues before it; the germline J gene fills it in. The chain employs TRBV20-1 and TRBJ2-3; 7 positions match TRBD1. Germline values: CDR1 DFQATT, CDR2 SNEGSKA (reference sequence). CDR3 length: 11 amino acids. With 6 bases clipped from V and 8 bases from J, the junction kept 5 bases outside the gene matches. The CDR3 bases that were read are TGCAGTGCCATGACAGGGTCTACG. This sequence encodes CSAMTGST. The whole CDR3 is CSAMTGSTQYF.

Concerning this clone: The missing CDR3 end, 3 residues past where the read stops, is filled in from the germline J gene. This rearrangement joins TRBV5-6 to TRBJ1-1; 7 nucleotides align to TRBD1. This CDR3 comprises 14 residues. Germline lookup yields CDR1 SGHDT and CDR2 YYEEEE. V dropped 5 bases and J dropped 0; count of bases not matched to a gene: 4. The chain's CDR3 is CASSWDRLNTEAFF. Partial CDR3 DNA: TGTGCCAGCAGTTGGGACAGACTGAACACTGAA. Supplemented by reference TRBV5-6 and TRBJ1-1, the full variable domain reads DAGVTQSPTHLIKTRGQQVTLRCSPKSGHDTVSWYQQALGQGPQFIFQYYEEEERQRGNFPDRFSGHQFPNYSSELNVNALLLGDSALYLCASSWDRLNTEAFFGQGTRLTVV.

Of note for this clone: The read finishes 3 residues shy of the CDR3 end, and the germline J gene is used to complete it. The rearrangement joins TRBV5-4 to TRBJ2-3; the D gene is possibly TRBD1 (5 bases). The CDR3 runs 15 residues. Germline values: CDR1 SGHNT, CDR2 YYREEE (reference sequence). V was clipped by 0 bases and J by 6 bases, with 14 bases between them. Partial CDR3 DNA: TGTGCCAGCAGCTTGGCCTTAACAGGTCAGGATACG. As protein: CASSLALTGQDT. The whole CDR3 reads CASSLALTGQDTQYF.

This clone ranks as medium-sized in terms of frequency. The read terminates 3 residues before the CDR3 end, so the remaining end is supplied by the germline J gene. The chain has TRBV5-4 and TRBJ1-2; 10 nucleotides line up with TRBD1. Per germline, CDR1 SGHNT and CDR2 YYREEE (reference sequence). The CDR3 runs to 13 residues. The CDR3: CASSLETGGGYTF. CDR3 DNA (partial): TGTGCCAGCAGCTTGGAGACAGGGGGCGGC.

Remarks on this clone: The read stops 3 residues short of the end of the CDR3; the missing end is completed from the germline J gene. V and J are TRBV20-1 and TRBJ2-1; 7 bases map to TRBD2. With V trimmed by 1 base and J by 0 bases, 3 bases remained unmatched. CDR1 is DFQATT, CDR2 SNEGSKA, per germline (reference sequence). The CDR3 is 15 residues long. The chain's CDR3 is CSARVAGSSYNEQFF. CDR3 bases read: TGCAGTGCTAGAGTAGCGGGTTCCTCCTACAATGAG.

Comments on this clone: The read falls 3 residues short of the CDR3 end, and the missing part is taken from the germline J gene. This sequence joins TRBV20-1 and TRBJ1-2, with D perhaps matching TRBD1 (6 bases). V shed 5 bases and J shed 4 bases, with 11 bases lying between them. The CDR3 sequence is 12 residues long. Germline V CDR1 and CDR2: DFQATT, SNEGSKA (reference sequence). The chain's CDR3 is CSALADSYGYTF. The CDR3 bases that were read are TGCAGTGCTCTTGCGGACAGCTATGGC.

With regard to this clone: The read ends 3 residues before the CDR3 terminus; that terminus is restored from the germline J gene. V usage is TRBV2 and J usage is TRBJ1-1; maybe TRBD1 (6 bases). With 1 base removed from V and 1 base from J, the gap between germline ends came to 13 bases. This CDR3 has 16 amino acids. CDR1 is SNHLY and CDR2 is FYNNEI in the germline V gene. The covered CDR3 bases are TGTGCCAGCAGTGAAGGACAGGTTGGGAAGAACACTGAA. This codes for CASSEGQVGKNTE. The CDR3 reads in full as CASSEGQVGKNTEAFF.

With respect to this clone: The read ends 3 residues shy of where the CDR3 ends; the end is completed using the germline J gene. This chain uses TRBV7-6 with TRBJ2-7; 11 nucleotides agree with TRBD2. V dropped 5 bases and J dropped 3; count of bases not matched to a gene: 9. The CDR3 runs 16 residues. Germline V gene sequence: CDR1 SGHVS, CDR2 FNYEAQ. CDR3 DNA (partial): TGTGCCAGCAGCCCGGGTACTAGCGGGGGCGACTACGAG. Its translation: CASSPGTSGGDYE. The whole CDR3 protein is CASSPGTSGGDYEQYF.

Points on this clone: One end of the junction varies from germline; a read error may be responsible. CDR3 DNA, as far as it was read: TGCGCCAGCAGCCAAGATAGGGGCTCAACTAATGAAAAA. This encodes CASSQDRGSTNEK. The whole CDR3 protein is CASSQDRGSTNEKLFF. The chain combines TRBV4-2 with TRBJ1-4; weak D call: TRBD1 (5 bases). Coverage ceases 3 residues before the CDR3 finishes, and the germline J gene fills in the end. Looked up from germline, CDR1 is LGHNA and CDR2 is YNFKEQ. The CDR3 covers 16 residues.

Comment on this clone: The read falls 3 residues short of the CDR3 end, and the missing part is taken from the germline J gene. The chain recombines TRBV7-9 with TRBJ1-4; 10 bases are shared with TRBD1. The CDR3 contains 14 residues. Germline V gene lookup returns CDR1 SEHNR and CDR2 FQNEAQ (reference sequence). Trimming at V came to 6 bases and at J to 8 bases, leaving 6 bases not matched to a gene. CDR3 sequence: CASRRGTGDEKLFF. The CDR3 bases that were read are TGTGCCAGCAGGCGAGGGACAGGGGACGAAAAA.

A word on this clone: The CDR3 end falls 3 residues outside the read, so it is completed with the germline J gene. The chain is built from TRBV11-2 and TRBJ1-5, with D possibly TRBD1 on 5 matching bases. This CDR3 region has 14 residues. V was pared by 5 bases and J by 7 bases, with 15 bases between. CDR1 is SGHAT and CDR2 is FQNNGV in the germline V gene. The sequenced CDR3 bases are TGTGCCAGCAGCCCCGGACATAGTGGGCAGCCC. It translates to CASSPGHSGQP. Given in full, the CDR3 is CASSPGHSGQPQHF.

As regards this clone: The CDR3 end is not reached by the read, which stops 3 residues before it; the germline J gene fills it in. The gene calls are TRBV5-1 and TRBJ2-3; a possible D gene is TRBD2 (7 bases). Trimming removed 2 bases at V and 2 bases at J, with 12 bases between. Germline-derived CDR1 and CDR2 are SGHRS and YFSETQ. This CDR3 contains 15 residues. The CDR3 DNA, read in part, is TGCGCCAGCAGCTTTGGGCGGGGGCTCACAGATACG. Translation: CASSFGRGLTDT. From start to end, the CDR3 is CASSFGRGLTDTQYF.

Note on this clone: The sequence runs out 3 residues before the end of the CDR3; the remainder is reconstructed from the germline J gene. The chain combines TRBV18 with TRBJ2-4; possible D gene TRBD1, 6 bases. The CDR3 has 17 residues. CDR1 is KGHSH, CDR2 LQKENI, per germline. V was cut by 0 bases and J by 0 bases, with 12 bases left in between. The CDR3 loop reads CASSPPSRTVAKNIQYF. CDR3 bases read: TGTGCCAGCTCACCACCGTCTCGGACAGTAGCCAAAAACATT.

With regard to this clone: The read comes to an end 3 residues before the CDR3 does, leaving the germline J gene to fill in the end. The chain uses TRBV19 and TRBJ2-5; D could derive from TRBD1 or TRBD2 (5 bases each). V was clipped by 3 bases and J by 2 bases, with 13 bases between them. Per the germline V gene, CDR1 is LNHDA and CDR2 is SQIVND (reference sequence). This CDR3 has 15 residues. Here the CDR3 reads CASSMRGDGQETQYF. The covered CDR3 bases are TGTGCCAGTAGTATGAGGGGCGACGGACAAGAGACC.

On this clone itself: The read ends 3 residues shy of where the CDR3 ends; the end is completed using the germline J gene. The chain carries TRBV5-1 and TRBJ2-3; 11 nucleotides align to TRBD2. The V gene's germline CDR1 is SGHRS and CDR2 YFSETQ. With 0 bases clipped from V and 5 bases from J, the junction kept 5 bases outside the gene matches. The CDR3 spans 16 residues. The part of the CDR3 DNA that was read is TGCGCCAGCAGCTTGGAGGCTAGCGGGGGGCTAGATACG. Its protein product is CASSLEASGGLDT. The full CDR3 is CASSLEASGGLDTQYF.

In terms of frequency, this clone is medium-sized (0.01 to 0.1%). The read ends 3 residues shy of where the CDR3 ends; the end is completed using the germline J gene. The V gene is TRBV2, the J gene TRBJ2-1, with D possibly TRBD1 on 6 matching bases. The length of the CDR3 is 15 residues. Germline V gene lookup returns CDR1 SNHLY and CDR2 FYNNEI. With 6 bases removed from V and 0 bases from J, the gap between germline ends came to 12 bases. The CDR3 reads CASRVQGGSYNEQFF. Incomplete CDR3 DNA: TGTGCCAGCAGGGTGCAAGGGGGCTCCTACAATGAG.

Regarding this clone: The CDR3 goes on 3 residues after the read ends, and that part is filled in from the germline J gene. This chain links TRBV19 with TRBJ1-5; D not certain. This CDR3 is 12 amino acids long. Germline CDR1 is LNHDA and CDR2 is SQIVND (reference sequence). V lost 9 bases and J 3 bases, leaving 9 bases between the germline ends. This CDR3 reads CASRGNNQPQHF. The covered CDR3 bases are TGTGCCAGCCGGGGAAACAATCAGCCC.

According to its frequency, this clone is medium-sized. Other nucleotide sequences from this sample produce the same CDR3. Partial CDR3 DNA: TGTGCCAGCTCAGCGGACAGGGGTGGGAATCAGCCC. It encodes CASSADRGGNQP. The whole CDR3 reads CASSADRGGNQPQHF. This sequence joins TRBV18 and TRBJ1-5; 9 positions agree with TRBD1. The read terminates 3 residues before the CDR3 end, so the remaining end is supplied by the germline J gene. The CDR3 loop spans 15 amino acids. V gave up 5 bases and J gave up 4 bases; unmatched junction bases: 6. Germline CDR1 and CDR2: KGHSH and LQKENI.

Comments on this clone: The read stops 3 residues short of the end of the CDR3; the missing end is completed from the germline J gene. V usage is TRBV2 and J usage is TRBJ1-1; D gene ambiguous. This CDR3 spans 13 amino acids. Trimming left V 6 bases short and J 4 bases short, with 12 bases between. The V gene's germline CDR1 is SNHLY and CDR2 FYNNEI. CDR3 bases read: TGTGCCAGCAGGGTCAATAGCGGCACTGAA. Translating it yields CASRVNSGTE. The entire CDR3 sequence reads CASRVNSGTEAFF. Full variable domain (rest looked up from reference TRBV2 and TRBJ1-1): EPEVTQTPSHQVTQMGQEVILRCVPISNHLYFYWYRQILGQKVEFLVSFYNNEISEKSEIFDDQFSVERPDGSNFTLKIRSTKLEDSAMYFCASRVNSGTEAFFGQGTRLTVV.

With regard to this clone: Read sequence stops 3 residues before the CDR3 end, and the germline J gene provides the missing end. V usage is TRBV5-4 and J usage is TRBJ2-5; 9 nucleotides agree with TRBD2. Trimming took 3 bases from V and 5 from J; bases not matched to a gene: 8. CDR1 is SGHNT and CDR2 is YYREEE in the germline V gene (reference sequence). The CDR3 totals 15 residues. CDR3 amino acids: CASSSGLALRETQYF. The part of the CDR3 DNA that was read is TGTGCCAGCAGCTCGGGACTAGCTCTGAGGGAGACC.

On this clone itself: The read halts 3 residues ahead of the CDR3 end, with the missing end drawn from the germline J gene. V and J are TRBV20-1 and TRBJ1-1; tentative D call: TRBD1 (6 bases). The germline V gene has CDR1 DFQATT and CDR2 SNEGSKA (reference sequence). V shed 4 bases and J shed 3 bases, with 15 bases lying between them. The CDR3 length is 14 residues. Here the CDR3 reads CSATPGVGDTEAFF. The DNA read from the CDR3 is TGCAGTGCTACCCCAGGGGTGGGGGACACTGAA.

This clone is deemed hyperexpanded by its frequency. The read ends 3 residues shy of where the CDR3 ends; the end is completed using the germline J gene. The gene calls are TRBV20-1 and TRBJ2-1; a possible D gene is TRBD1 (5 bases). Deletions cut 4 bases from V and 0 bases from J, with 13 bases between. CDR3 size: 15 residues. From germline, CDR1 is DFQATT and CDR2 SNEGSKA (reference sequence). CDR3 residues: CSATKIGVSYNEQFF. The DNA read from the CDR3 is TGCAGTGCTACCAAGATAGGGGTCTCCTACAATGAG.

This clone is labeled medium-sized based on frequency. The CDR3 is cut off 3 residues early in the read; its end comes from the germline J gene. The chain employs TRBV29-1 and TRBJ1-1; 9 nucleotides align to TRBD1. The V gene's germline CDR1 is SQVTM and CDR2 ANQGSEA. The CDR3 sequence is 11 residues long. CDR3 sequence reads: CSVGGDRAAFF. The covered CDR3 bases are TGCAGCGTGGGGGGGGACAGGGCA.

Incomplete CDR3 DNA: TGCAGTGCTAGTCTCGGGGTCAATCAGCCC. Translated: CSASLGVNQP. The entire CDR3 is CSASLGVNQPQHF. This chain uses TRBV20-1 with TRBJ1-5, with unresolved D. The observed sequence ends 3 residues before the CDR3 terminus, with the missing tail filled in from the germline J gene. The V gene lost 3 bases and the J gene lost 3 bases, with 9 bases spanning the gap. Germline-derived CDR1 and CDR2 are DFQATT and SNEGSKA (reference sequence). This CDR3 is built from 13 residues.

Note on this clone: The read comes to an end 3 residues before the CDR3 does, leaving the germline J gene to fill in the end. This rearrangement joins TRBV7-8 to TRBJ1-6; D unclear. Germline values: CDR1 SGHVS, CDR2 FQNEAQ. CDR3 length: 16 residues. V dropped 5 bases and J dropped 0 bases, with 11 bases sitting between them. The covered CDR3 bases are TGTGCCAGCAGCCAGTGGCGGAGCTCCTATAATTCACCC. This translates into CASSQWRSSYNSP. The entire CDR3 protein is CASSQWRSSYNSPLHF. Supplemented by reference TRBV7-8 and TRBJ1-6, the full variable domain reads GAGVSQSPRYKVAKRGQDVALRCDPISGHVSLFWYQQALGQGPEFLTYFQNEAQLDKSGLPSDRFFAERPEGSVSTLKIQRTQQEDSAVYLCASSQWRSSYNSPLHFGNGTRLTVT.

With respect to this clone: From the germline J gene comes the end of the CDR3, since the read stops 3 residues before it. This chain connects TRBV2 to TRBJ2-3, with D hard to call. From germline, CDR1 is SNHLY and CDR2 FYNNEI. The CDR3 totals 12 residues. Trimming took off 2 bases at V and 6 bases at J, with 6 bases between the two ends. The CDR3 bases that were read are TGTGCCAGCAGTGAAATTAGTGATACG. It encodes CASSEISDT. From start to end, the CDR3 is CASSEISDTQYF.

Comment on this clone: The CDR3 is cut off 3 residues early in the read; its end comes from the germline J gene. The chain has TRBV20-1 and TRBJ2-1; 7 bases line up with TRBD2. CDR1 and CDR2 from the germline V gene are DFQATT and SNEGSKA (reference sequence). This CDR3 is built from 13 residues. J lost 7 bases, V lost 3 bases, and 6 bases had no gene match. The sequenced CDR3 bases are TGCAGTGCTAGGGCAGGGCGGGGGAATGAG. Encoded protein: CSARAGRGNE. The whole CDR3 protein is CSARAGRGNEQFF.

In the case of this clone: The read ends 3 residues early relative to the CDR3; the germline J gene fills the gap. This chain connects TRBV7-2 to TRBJ1-1; a weak D match, TRBD1 (6 bases). Trimming took 3 bases from V and 1 from J, leaving 12 bases between them. This CDR3 spans 15 amino acids. Germline CDR1 is SGHTA and CDR2 is FQGNSA. The covered CDR3 bases are TGTGCCAGCAGCTTTGTTGTCAGGGGGAACACTGAA. This sequence encodes CASSFVVRGNTE. The full CDR3 protein reads CASSFVVRGNTEAFF.

Notes on this clone: Sequencing ends 3 residues short of the CDR3 end; the germline J gene provides the rest. This chain connects TRBV7-2 to TRBJ2-5, with D possibly matching TRBD2 (6 bases). The CDR3 length is 14 residues. V was trimmed by 5 bases and J by 5 bases, leaving 15 bases between them. Germline loops: CDR1 SGHTA, CDR2 FQGNSA. The CDR3 sequence is CASSVGGVRETQYF. The covered CDR3 bases are TGTGCCAGCAGCGTAGGCGGGGTGCGGGAGACC.

By frequency, this clone registers medium-sized. The read comes to an end 3 residues before the CDR3 does, leaving the germline J gene to fill in the end. The chain employs TRBV5-1 and TRBJ1-2; TRBD1 is a possible D gene (5 bases). The CDR3 spans 15 residues. Per germline, CDR1 SGHRS and CDR2 YFSETQ. Trimming stripped 0 bases from V and 1 base from J, with 10 bases between. The part of the CDR3 DNA that was read is TGCGCCAGCAGCTTGGGACAGAAACTTAACTATGGC. It encodes CASSLGQKLNYG. The entire CDR3 is CASSLGQKLNYGYTF.

Regarding this clone: The CDR3 end falls 3 residues outside the read, so it is completed with the germline J gene. The rearrangement links TRBV2 to TRBJ2-3; tentative D call: TRBD2 (5 bases). The CDR3 runs to 15 residues. The V end lost 7 bases, the J end lost 6 bases, and 20 bases lay between the germline ends. Germline V lookup: CDR1 SNHLY, CDR2 FYNNEI. CDR3 sequence: CASTLAPFLQDTQYF. CDR3 DNA, as far as it was read: TGTGCCAGCACCTTAGCGCCTTTCCTTCAGGATACG.

On this clone itself: The CDR3 extends 3 residues past the end of the read, so its final part is completed from the germline J gene. This sequence joins TRBV7-2 and TRBJ1-2; 11 bases are shared with TRBD1. Germline-derived CDR1 and CDR2 are SGHTA and FQGNSA. The CDR3 is 15 amino acids. The CDR3 here is CASSLRTGGRGGYTF. The part of the CDR3 DNA that was read is TGTGCCAGCAGCCTCCGGACAGGGGGCAGGGGAGGC.